The table lists the clone carrying this TCR beta chain with a count of one. These data originate in a study of CD8+ T cells in alopecia areata. Per germline, CDR1 DFQATT and CDR2 SNEGSKA (reference sequence). Trimming took 2 bases from V and 8 from J, leaving 6 bases between them. The CDR3 runs 11 residues. The sequencing template was cDNA reverse transcribed from extracted RNA. The table came from immunoSEQ multiplex PCR; TCRdb's copy has only in-frame clones and leaves some out. The table has some 130,000 clones, approximately 53% seen once. The J gene is TRBJ1-4, the V gene TRBV20-1; D unresolved. This receptor was obtained from a human donor with alopecia areata. The material was CD4+ T cells sorted from blood, obtained at week 0. The CDR3 sequence is CSARWEEKLFF. CDR3 DNA sequence: TGCAGTGCTAGATGGGAGGAAAAACTGTTTTTT.